This T cell receptor beta chain is from a study of T cell repertoires in cytomegalovirus infection. The CDR3 totals 14 residues. V gave up 6 bases and J gave up 4 bases, with 15 bases separating them. CDR1 and CDR2 (germline): SNHLY, FYNNEI. Findings and caveats of the study: Summed public TCR beta family frequency identified CMV carriers bearing the relevant HLA. HLA-C-restricted TCR beta clonotypes specific for CMV led the ex vivo response.

A single record per CDR3 protein comes from TCRdb applying MiXCR to the reads. This sample carries 200,000 to 250,000 distinct CDR3 sequences, 22% of them seen once, and the ten largest clones take roughly 18%. A remark on this clonotype: Its specificity is not known.

This TCR was sampled from a human donor in good health (CMV status not recorded). Some clones in this sample may be carry-over from other donors' samples. This sequence joins TRBV2 and TRBJ1-1; D is ambiguous. The sequenced material came from CD8+ T cells from PBMCs. CDR3 sequence (DNA): TGTGCCAGCAGCCCTGAACCATCTGCCACTGAAGCTTTCTTT. Residues: CASSPEPSATEAFF.